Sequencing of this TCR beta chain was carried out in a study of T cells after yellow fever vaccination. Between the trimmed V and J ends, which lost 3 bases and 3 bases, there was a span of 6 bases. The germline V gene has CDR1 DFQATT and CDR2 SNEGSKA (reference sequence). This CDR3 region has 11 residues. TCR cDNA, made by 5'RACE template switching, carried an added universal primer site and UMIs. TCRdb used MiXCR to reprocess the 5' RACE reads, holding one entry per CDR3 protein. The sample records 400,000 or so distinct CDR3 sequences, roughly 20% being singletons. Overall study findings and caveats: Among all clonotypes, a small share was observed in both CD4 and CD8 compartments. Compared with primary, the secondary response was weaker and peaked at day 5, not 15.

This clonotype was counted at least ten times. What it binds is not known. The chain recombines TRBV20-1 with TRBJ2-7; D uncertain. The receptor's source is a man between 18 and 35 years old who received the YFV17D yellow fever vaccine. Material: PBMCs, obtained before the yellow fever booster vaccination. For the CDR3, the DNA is TGCAGTGCTAGGGCTAGCTACGAGCAGTACTTC. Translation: CSARASYEQYF.